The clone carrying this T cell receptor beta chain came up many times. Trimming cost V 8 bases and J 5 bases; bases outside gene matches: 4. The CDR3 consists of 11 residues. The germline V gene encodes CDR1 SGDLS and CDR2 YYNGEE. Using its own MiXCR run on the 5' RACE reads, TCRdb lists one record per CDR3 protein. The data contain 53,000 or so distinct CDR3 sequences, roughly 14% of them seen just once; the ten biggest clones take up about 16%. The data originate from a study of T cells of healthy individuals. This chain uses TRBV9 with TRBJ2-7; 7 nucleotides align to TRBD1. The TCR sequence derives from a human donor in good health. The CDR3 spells CASSQGDEQYF. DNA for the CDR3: TGTGCCAGTTCTCAGGGGGACGAGCAGTACTTC.